The clone carrying this TCR beta chain occurred a few times. Germline V gene lookup returns CDR1 SGHTA and CDR2 FQGNSA. This CDR3 is 14 amino acids long. J was trimmed by 5 bases and V by 5 bases; bases with no gene match: 8. RNA transcripts yielded amplified TCR beta CDR3 regions. HTBI primers primed a first-round RT-PCR, and a second-round multiplex PCR followed. Each CDR3 protein is one row after TCRdb ran MiXCR on the multiplex PCR reads. The data show some 200,000 distinct CDR3 sequences, around 30% seen once. This sample was taken from a study of Graves' ophthalmopathy and Graves' hyperthyroidism. Study details: The collection of peripheral blood took place at initial diagnosis, before any treatment.

The source is a man aged 45-60 years with Graves' ophthalmopathy. The sample consisted of peripheral blood. This chain joins TRBV7-2 and TRBJ2-7; 8 nucleotides match TRBD1. The CDR3 here is CASSLLQGADEQYF. The DNA for the CDR3 is TGTGCCAGCAGCCTCCTTCAGGGGGCCGACGAGCAGTACTTC. The full variable domain, its missing parts supplied by reference TRBV7-2 and TRBJ2-7, is GAGVSQSPSNKVTEKGKDVELRCDPISGHTALYWYRQSLGQGLEFLIYFQGNSAPDKSGLPSDRFSAERTGGSVSTLTIQRTQQEDSAVYLCASSLLQGADEQYFGPGTRLTVT.